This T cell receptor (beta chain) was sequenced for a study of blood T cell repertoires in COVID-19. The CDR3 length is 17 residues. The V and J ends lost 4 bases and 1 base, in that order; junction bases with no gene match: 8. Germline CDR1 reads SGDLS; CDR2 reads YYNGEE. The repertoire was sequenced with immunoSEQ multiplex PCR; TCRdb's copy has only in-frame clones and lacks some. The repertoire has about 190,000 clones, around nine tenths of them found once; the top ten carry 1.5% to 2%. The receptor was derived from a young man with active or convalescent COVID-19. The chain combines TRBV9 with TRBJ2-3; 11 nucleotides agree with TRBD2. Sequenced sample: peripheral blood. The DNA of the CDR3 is TGTGCCAGCAGCAGACAGACTAGCGGGGCCGGCACAGATACGCAGTATTTT. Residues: CASSRQTSGAGTDTQYF.